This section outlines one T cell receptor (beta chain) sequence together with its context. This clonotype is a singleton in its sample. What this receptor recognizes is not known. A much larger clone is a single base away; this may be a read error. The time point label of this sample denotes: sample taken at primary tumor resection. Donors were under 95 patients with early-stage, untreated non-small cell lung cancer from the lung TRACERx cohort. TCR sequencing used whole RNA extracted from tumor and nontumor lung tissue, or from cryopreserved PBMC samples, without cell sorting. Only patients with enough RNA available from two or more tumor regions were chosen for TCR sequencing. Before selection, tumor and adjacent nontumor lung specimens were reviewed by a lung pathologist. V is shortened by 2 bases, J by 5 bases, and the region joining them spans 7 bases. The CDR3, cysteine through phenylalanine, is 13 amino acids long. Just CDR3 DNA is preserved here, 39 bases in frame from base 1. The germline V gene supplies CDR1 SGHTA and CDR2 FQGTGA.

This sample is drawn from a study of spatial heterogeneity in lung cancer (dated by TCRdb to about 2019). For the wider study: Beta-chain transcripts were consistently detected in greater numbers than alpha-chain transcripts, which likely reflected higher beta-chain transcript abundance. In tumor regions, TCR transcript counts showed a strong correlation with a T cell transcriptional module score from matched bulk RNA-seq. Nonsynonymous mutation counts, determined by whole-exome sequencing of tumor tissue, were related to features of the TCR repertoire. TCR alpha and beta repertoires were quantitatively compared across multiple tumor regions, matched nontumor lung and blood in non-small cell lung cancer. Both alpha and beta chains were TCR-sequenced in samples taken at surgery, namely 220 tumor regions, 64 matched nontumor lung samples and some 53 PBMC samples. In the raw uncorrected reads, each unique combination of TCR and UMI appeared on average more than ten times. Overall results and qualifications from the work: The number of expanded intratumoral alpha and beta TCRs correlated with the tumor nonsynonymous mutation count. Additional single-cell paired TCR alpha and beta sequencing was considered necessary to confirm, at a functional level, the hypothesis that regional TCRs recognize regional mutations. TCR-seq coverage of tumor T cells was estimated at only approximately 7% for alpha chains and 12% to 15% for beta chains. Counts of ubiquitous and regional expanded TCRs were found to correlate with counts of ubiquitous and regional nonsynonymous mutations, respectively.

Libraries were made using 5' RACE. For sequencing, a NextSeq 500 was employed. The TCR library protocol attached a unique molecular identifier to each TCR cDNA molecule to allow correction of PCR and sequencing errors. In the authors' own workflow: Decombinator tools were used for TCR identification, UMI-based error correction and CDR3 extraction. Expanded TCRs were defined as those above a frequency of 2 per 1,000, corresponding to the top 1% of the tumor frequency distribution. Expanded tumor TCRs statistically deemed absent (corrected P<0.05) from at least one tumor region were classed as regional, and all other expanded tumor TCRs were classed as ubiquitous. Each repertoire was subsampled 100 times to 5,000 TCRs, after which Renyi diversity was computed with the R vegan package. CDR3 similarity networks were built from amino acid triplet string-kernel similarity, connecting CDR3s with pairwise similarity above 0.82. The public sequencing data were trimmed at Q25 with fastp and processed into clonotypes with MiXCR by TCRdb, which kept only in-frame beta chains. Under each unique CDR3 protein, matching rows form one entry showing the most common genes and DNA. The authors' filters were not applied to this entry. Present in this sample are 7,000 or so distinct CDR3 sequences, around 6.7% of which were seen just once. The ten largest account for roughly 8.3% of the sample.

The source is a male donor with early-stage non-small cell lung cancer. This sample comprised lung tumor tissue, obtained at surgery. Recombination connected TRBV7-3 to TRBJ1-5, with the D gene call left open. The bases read TGTGCCAGCAGCTTACAGTCCGATCAGCCCCAGCATTTT. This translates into CASSLQSDQPQHF.